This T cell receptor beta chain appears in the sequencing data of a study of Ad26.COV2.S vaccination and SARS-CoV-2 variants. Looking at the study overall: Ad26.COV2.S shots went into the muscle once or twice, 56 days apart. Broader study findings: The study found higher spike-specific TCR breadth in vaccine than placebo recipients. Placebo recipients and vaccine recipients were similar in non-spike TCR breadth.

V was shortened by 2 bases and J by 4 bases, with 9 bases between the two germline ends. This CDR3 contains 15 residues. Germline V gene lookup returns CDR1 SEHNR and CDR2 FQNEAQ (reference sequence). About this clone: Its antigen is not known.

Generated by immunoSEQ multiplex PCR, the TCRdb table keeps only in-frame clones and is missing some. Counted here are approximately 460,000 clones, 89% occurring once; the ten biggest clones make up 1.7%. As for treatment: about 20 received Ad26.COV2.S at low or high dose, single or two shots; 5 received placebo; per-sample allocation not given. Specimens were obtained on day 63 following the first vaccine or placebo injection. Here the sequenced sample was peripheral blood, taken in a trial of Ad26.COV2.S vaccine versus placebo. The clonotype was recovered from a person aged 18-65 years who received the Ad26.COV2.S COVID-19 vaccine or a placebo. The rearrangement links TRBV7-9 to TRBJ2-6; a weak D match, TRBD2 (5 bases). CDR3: CASSLMGDGANVLTF. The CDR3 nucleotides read TGTGCCAGCAGCTTAATGGGAGACGGGGCCAACGTCCTGACTTTC. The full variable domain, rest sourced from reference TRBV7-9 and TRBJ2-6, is DTGVSQNPRHKITKRGQNVTFRCDPISEHNRLYWYRQTLGQGPEFLTYFQNEAQLEKSRLLSDRFSAERPKGSFSTLEIQRTEQGDSAMYLCASSLMGDGANVLTFGAGSRLTVL.